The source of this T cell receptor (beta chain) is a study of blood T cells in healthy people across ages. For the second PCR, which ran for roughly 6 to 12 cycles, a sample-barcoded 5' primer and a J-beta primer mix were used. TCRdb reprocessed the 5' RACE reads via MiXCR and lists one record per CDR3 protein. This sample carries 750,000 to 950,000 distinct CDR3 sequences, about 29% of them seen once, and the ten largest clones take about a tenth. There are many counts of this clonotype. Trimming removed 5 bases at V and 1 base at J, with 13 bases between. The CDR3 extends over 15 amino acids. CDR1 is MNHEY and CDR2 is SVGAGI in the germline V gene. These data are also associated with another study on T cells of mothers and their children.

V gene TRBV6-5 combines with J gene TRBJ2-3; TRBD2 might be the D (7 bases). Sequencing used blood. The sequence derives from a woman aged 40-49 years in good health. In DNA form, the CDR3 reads TGTGCCAGCAGTGGTAGGGGGGGAGGCACAGATACGCAGTATTTT. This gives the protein CASSGRGGGTDTQYF.